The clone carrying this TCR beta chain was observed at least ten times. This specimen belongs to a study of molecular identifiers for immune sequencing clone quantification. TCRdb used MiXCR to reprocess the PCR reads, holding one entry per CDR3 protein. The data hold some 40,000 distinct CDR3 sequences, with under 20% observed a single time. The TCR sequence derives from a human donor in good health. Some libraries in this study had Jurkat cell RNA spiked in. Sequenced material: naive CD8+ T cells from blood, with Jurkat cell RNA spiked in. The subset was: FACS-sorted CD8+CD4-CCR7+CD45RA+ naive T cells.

CDR3 bases: TGCGCCAGCAGTAGTCAGGGAGGCGAGCAGTACTTC. Translation gives CASSSQGGEQYF. The chain employs TRBV10-1 and TRBJ2-7, with D possibly being TRBD2 (6 bases). Germline lookup yields CDR1 WNHNN and CDR2 SYGVQD (reference sequence). V shed 5 bases and J shed 6 bases, with 11 bases lying between them. The CDR3 length is 12 residues.